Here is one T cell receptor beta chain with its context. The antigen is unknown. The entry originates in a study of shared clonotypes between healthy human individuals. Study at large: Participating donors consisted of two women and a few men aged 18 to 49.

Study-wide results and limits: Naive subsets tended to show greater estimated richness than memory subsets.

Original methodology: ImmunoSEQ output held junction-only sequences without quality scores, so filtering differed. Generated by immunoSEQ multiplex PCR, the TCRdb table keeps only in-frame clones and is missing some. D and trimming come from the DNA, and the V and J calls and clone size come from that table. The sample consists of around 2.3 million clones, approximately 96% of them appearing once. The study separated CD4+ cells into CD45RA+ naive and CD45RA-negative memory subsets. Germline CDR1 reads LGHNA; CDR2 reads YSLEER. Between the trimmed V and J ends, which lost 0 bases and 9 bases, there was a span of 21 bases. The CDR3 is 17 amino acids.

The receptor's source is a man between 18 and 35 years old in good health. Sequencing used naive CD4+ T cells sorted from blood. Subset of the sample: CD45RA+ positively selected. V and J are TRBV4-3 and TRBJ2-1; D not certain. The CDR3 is CASSQDRGSLKYGEQFF. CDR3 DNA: TGCGCCAGCAGCCAAGATAGAGGTAGTCTTAAGTATGGTGAGCAGTTCTTC.